This T cell receptor beta chain is drawn from a study of blood T cell repertoires in COVID-19. Across the whole study: There were acute and convalescent COVID-19 samples, and they came from the United States, Italy and Spain. Sources were T cells, B-cell-depleted T cells, or PBMCs; the material itself was cDNA or gDNA.

The trim removed 3 bases at V and 8 bases at J, leaving 5 bases unmatched. Germline loops: CDR1 GTSNPN, CDR2 SVGIG (reference sequence). CDR3 length equals 12 residues. In the authors' workflow: The authors estimated nucleated cell counts from reference gene primer amplification. Measured with immunoSEQ multiplex PCR; TCRdb has only the in-frame clones, and not every one. That table supplies the V and J calls and clone size; D and trimming were determined from the DNA. The sample shows roughly 300,000 clones, roughly 86% of them seen only once. Sequencing was done on a sample of peripheral blood. The chain has TRBV30 and TRBJ1-2; 8 nucleotides match TRBD1. The sequence derives from a woman aged 45-65 years with acute or convalescent COVID-19. The CDR3 nucleotides are TGTGCCTGGAGCCGGACAGGGAACGGCTACACCTTC. Its protein is CAWSRTGNGYTF.